The present entry profiles one TCR beta chain with its context. This clone was detected only a few times. This receptor's antigen is unknown. The sample holds no much larger clone one base away, and base qualities are not on file. The immunoSEQ Assay was used to sequence TCRbeta CDR3 regions. After extraction, genomic DNA underwent amplification by bias-controlled multiplex PCR, followed by high-throughput sequencing. The original pipeline was this. To quantify the absolute abundance of each unique TCRbeta CDR3 region, sequences were collapsed and filtered. T cell fraction was estimated by normalization of TCRbeta template counts to usable DNA, with usable DNA being measured through amplification of reference genes present in all nucleated cells. Repertoire TCRs were annotated as SARS-CoV-2-specific by exact matching of V gene, CDR3 amino acid sequence and J gene to a known reactive TCR set. MIRA supplied the reference SARS-CoV-2 TCR set, which was filtered for enrichment in COVID-19-positive ImmuneCODE repertoires so that public or cross-reactive TCRs were removed. Drawing on the MIRA antigens, annotated TCRs were analysed further at the level of specific ORF or position within ORF. Breadth was defined as annotated unique rearrangements over total unique productive rearrangements; depth was the summed frequency of those rearrangements. Two-sided Wilcoxon rank-sum tests were applied when comparing TCR breadth between groups. Here the immuneACCESS table is served through TCRdb, limited to in-frame sequences with V and J called. Missing clones are a known gap in these copies; in checked studies unresolved V genes cover under half, and the rest lacks a known reason. The V and J calls and clone size are taken from that table; D and trimming were inferred from the DNA. This sample has around 450,000 clones in its table, and roughly 87% of those were observed once. In total, the top ten clones hold approximately 4.5% of the sample.

The sample comes from a study of Ad26.COV2.S vaccination and SARS-CoV-2 variants (dated by TCRdb to about 2021). Describing the broader study: Vaccine-arm donors came from COV1001, a multicentre, randomized, double-blind, placebo-controlled phase I-IIa trial of Ad26.COV2.S in healthy adults. A total of 32 samples were included in the TCR-sequenced set, comprising roughly 19 Ad26.COV2.S vaccine recipients, 5 placebo recipients and 8 SARS-CoV-2 convalescent individuals. Investigators remained blinded to trial group allocation during experiments and outcome assessment. Ad26.COV2.S was administered intramuscularly at a dose of 5x10^10 or 1x10^11 viral particles, either as one shot or as two shots given 56 days apart. TCRbeta repertoire sequencing was used to assess the specificity and breadth of SARS-CoV-2-reactive T cell receptors after Ad26.COV2.S vaccination. Trial participants were randomized into five groups of five, in which low-dose or high-dose Ad26.COV2.S was given once or twice, or placebo was given on both occasions.

Counted from cysteine to phenylalanine, this CDR3 has 14 amino acids. The DNA shown is the 42-base CDR3, in frame from base 1. Sequences DFQATT (CDR1) and SNEGSKA (CDR2) are obtained from the germline V gene (reference sequence). Ends trimmed: V by 3 bases, J by 3 bases; bases unmatched to a gene: 8. In light of the paper, this sample's treatment or condition label describes: roughly 20 received Ad26.COV2.S at low or high dose, single or two shots; 5 received placebo; per-sample allocation not given. For vaccine and placebo recipients, the sequenced repertoires came from samples collected on day 63 after the first injection. In Cohort 1b, around 23 adults aged 18-55 years were enrolled at a single site in Boston, USA, between 29 July and 7 August 2020. As a vaccine, Ad26.COV2.S was a replication-incompetent adenovirus type 26 vector that expressed a prefusion-stabilized SARS-CoV-2 spike protein derived from the original Wuhan strain.

The study at large found these results: Spike-specific TCR breadth was higher in Ad26.COV2.S recipients than in placebo recipients (P = 0.0014). After vaccination, spike-specific CD8+ and CD4+ T cell responses were reported to show substantial breadth. Non-spike TCR breadth was comparable between vaccine and placebo recipients, consistent with the vaccine containing only spike. The authors noted that total T cell responses may have been underestimated by the TCR breadth and depth analyses. The study lacked the statistical power to compare responses across vaccine doses or regimens.

The sequence is built from TRBV20-1 and TRBJ2-7; TRBD1 agrees with 7 junctional bases. This TCR derives from a person between 18 and 60 years old who received the Ad26.COV2.S COVID-19 vaccine or a placebo. Sample: peripheral blood, taken in a trial of Ad26.COV2.S vaccine versus placebo. CDR3 region: CSASGGQPIYEQYF. The DNA reads TGCAGTGCTAGTGGGGGACAGCCAATCTACGAGCAGTACTTC.